This T cell receptor beta chain originates from a study of shared clonotypes between healthy human individuals. Study details: Per-donor plates numbered three CD4 naive, three CD4 memory, two CD8 naive and one CD8 memory.

The V gene's germline CDR1 is DFQATT and CDR2 SNEGSKA (reference sequence). V was pared by 5 bases and J by 6 bases, with 8 bases between. The CDR3 sequence is 11 residues long. The deep-level immunoSEQ assay was used. This table comes from immunoSEQ multiplex PCR, and its TCRdb copy is limited to in-frame clones, with some not included. The sample includes 1,500,000 or so clones, over 95% of them seen just once. The sequencing input was naive CD4+ T cells sorted from blood. As for subset: CD45RA+ positively selected. The TCR originated in a man aged 30-40 years in good health. The genes are TRBV20-1 and TRBJ1-3; D is unresolved. The CDR3 region is CSAQRQNTIYF. As DNA, the CDR3 is TGCAGTGCTCAGAGACAAAACACCATATATTTT.